This T cell receptor beta chain was profiled in a study of blood T cell repertoires in COVID-19 (TCRdb year 2020). As for the study more broadly: Collaborator samples came from the United States, Italy and Spain and covered acute and convalescent phases of COVID-19. The repertoires were released in a freely available public database intended as a resource for research on the immune response to SARS-CoV-2. Where HLA class I and class II types were available, the types were taken from metadata supplied by the sample provider, not from assay-based typing. The dataset comprised deeply sampled blood TCRbeta repertoires from subjects exposed to, actively infected with, or recovered from COVID-19. Nearly every sample came with metadata listing a de-identified subject ID, COVID-19 status, age in years and sex. Samples were obtained from the ongoing ImmuneRACE study (first 160 participants) and from about 1,300 subjects provided by 6 global collaborators. The prospective study material was composed of cDNA or gDNA derived from T cells, B-cell-depleted T cells, or PBMCs. What the research found in general, with its limitations: Clinical and demographic metadata were provided uncurated, with the amount varying by source and participant.

TCRbeta CDR3 regions were amplified from genomic DNA by means of the immunoSEQ Assay, a bias-controlled multiplex PCR. On the study's bioinformatics: The number of nucleated cells in each sample was estimated by amplification of reference gene primers within the assay. To quantify the absolute abundance of each unique TCRbeta CDR3 rearrangement, sequence reads were collapsed and filtered. For each sample, productive Simpson clonality was calculated as the square root of Simpson's diversity index over productive rearrangements. The immuneACCESS repertoire file appears here via TCRdb, limited to in-frame rearrangements. These files lack a portion of the clones; in checked studies, under half of the deficit traces to unresolved V genes, and the cause of the others is not known. The V and J calls and clone size come from that table; D and trimming were worked out from the DNA. Counted in this sample were over 250,000 clones; roughly 90% of them appeared once. Clones ranked in the top ten supply 0.8% of the sample.

V is trimmed back by 3 bases and J by 1 base, and the junction contains 6 bases that no gene match accounts for. Measured from the cysteine to the phenylalanine, the CDR3 is 19 residues long. Only the CDR3 part of the read is kept: 57 bases, read in frame from the first base. CDR1 PRHDT and CDR2 FYEKMQ are derived from the germline V gene (reference sequence). The collaborating institutions used their own protocols to collect whole blood in K2EDTA tubes. Collaborator samples were shipped for TCRbeta analysis as frozen whole blood, isolated PBMCs, or DNA extracted from either sample type. With respect to this clone: The target of this receptor is not known. There are no base qualities to consult, and no much larger clone falls within one base.

The chain joins TRBV13 to TRBJ2-1; TRBD2 lines up with 16 middle nucleotides. Sequenced input: peripheral blood. The sequence was obtained from a woman younger than 45 with acute or convalescent COVID-19. The sequenced DNA is TGTGCCAGCAGCTTTAAGGGACTAGCGGGAGGGCCATCCTACAATGAGCAGTTCTTC. Its amino acids are CASSFKGLAGGPSYNEQFF.